Listed below are T cell receptor beta chains from one sample, sequenced in a study of cytomegalovirus exposure and HLA in healthy donors. Using immunoSEQ multiplex PCR, the repertoire was profiled, and TCRdb retains in-frame clones only, with some absent. The repertoire holds around 99,000 clones, roughly two thirds seen once, with under 8.5% in the top ten. Sequenced input: PBMCs. Receptors were obtained from a man between 35 and 55 years old in good health and CMV-seronegative. The CDR3 runs from the conserved cysteine through the conserved F or W. The D gene is left open where the match is weak. The size field is filled for only some rows; it gives once, few, many or a size class.

>-|-|TRBV9|TRBJ1-6
TGTGCCAGCAGCCCCCCCGGGGGGCAAGGATCACCCCTCCACTTT
CASSPPGGQGSPLHF
>-|-|TRBV28|TRBJ2-5
TGTGCCAGCAGTACCCCTGGAGGAGGGCGATTTCAAGAGACCCAGTACTTC
CASSTPGGGRFQETQYF
>-|TRBD2|TRBV4-1|TRBJ2-1
TGCGCCAGCAACTCAGGCGGCGGGGGTCCGTACAATGAGCAGTTCTTC
CASNSGGGGPYNEQFF
>-|TRBD2|TRBV5-1|TRBJ2-7
TGCGCCAGCAGCTTGGAGCTAGCGGGGCCCTACGAGCAGTACTTC
CASSLELAGPYEQYF
>-|TRBD1|TRBV4-3|TRBJ2-2
TGCGCCAGCAGCCAAGAGGGACAGGGGGCCACGAACACCGGGGAGCTGTTTTTT
CASSQEGQGATNTGELFF
>-|-|TRBV6-5|TRBJ2-3
TGTGCCAGCGGCGAGGGACAAGCCACAGATACGCAGTATTTT
CASGEGQATDTQYF
>few|-|TRBV4-3|TRBJ1-1
TGCGCCAGCAGCCAAGATTTCAGGGTTGAGAGGAACACTGAAGCTTTCTTT
CASSQDFRVERNTEAFF
>-|TRBD1|TRBV4-3|TRBJ1-2
TGCGCCAGCAGCCCAACAGGGACAGCTTTGGGGTACACCTTC
CASSPTGTALGYTF
>-|TRBD1|TRBV19|TRBJ1-2
TGTGCCAGTCGTGGACAGGGACAAAACTATGGCTACACCTTC
CASRGQGQNYGYTF
>few|-|TRBV21-1|TRBJ2-2
TGTGCCAGCAGCTCCCGAGATTGCCCAACCGGGGAGCTGTTTTTT
CASSSRDCPTGELFF
>-|-|TRBV7-2|TRBJ2-5
TGTGCCAGCAGCTTAGCGCGGGTGGAGACCCAGTACTTC
CASSLARVETQYF
>-|TRBD2|TRBV7-2|TRBJ2-1
TGTGCCAGCAGGACTAGCGGGGGTTACAATGAGCAGTTCTTC
CASRTSGGYNEQFF
>-|-|TRBV29-1|TRBJ1-2
TGCAGCGTTGAAGTCGCAGCATCAGGGCTCCTCTATGGCTACACCTTC
CSVEVAASGLLYGYTF
>-|-|TRBV9|TRBJ2-7
TGTGCCAGCAGCCCGATTTTGGCGGGCCCCTACTACGAGCAGTACTTC
CASSPILAGPYYEQYF
>-|-|TRBV6-5|TRBJ1-4
TGTGCCAGCAGACCGGCGGGGCTAACTAATGAAAAACTGTTTTTT
CASRPAGLTNEKLFF
>-|-|TRBV29-1|TRBJ1-2
TGCAGCGTTGAAAAGACAAACTATGGCTACACCTTC
CSVEKTNYGYTF
>-|TRBD1|TRBV15|TRBJ1-1
TGTGCCACCAGTCCCCCGACAGGGTTGAACACTGAAGCTTTCTTT
CATSPPTGLNTEAFF
>-|TRBD1|TRBV28|TRBJ2-7
TGTGCCAGCAGTTTACCCAACAGGGGGTCTATCTCCGAGCAGTACTTC
CASSLPNRGSISEQYF
>-|-|TRBV5-1|TRBJ1-5
TGCGCCAGCAGCCCCCTAGGGGGGGTTGATCAGCCCCAGCATTTT
CASSPLGGVDQPQHF
>-|-|TRBV12-2|TRBJ2-7
TGTGCAAGTCGCTTAAAGGGGGCCAAGTACGAGCAGTACTTC
CASRLKGAKYEQYF
>-|TRBD2|TRBV6-4|TRBJ2-1
TGTGCCAGCAGCGATACTAGCGGGGGACACAATGAGCAGTTCTTC
CASSDTSGGHNEQFF
>-|-|TRBV5-1|TRBJ2-7
TGCGCCAGCAGCTTGGCGACAGACTCCTACGAGCAGTACTTC
CASSLATDSYEQYF
>-|TRBD1|TRBV6-5|TRBJ2-5
TGTGCCAGCAGCGTTTACAGGGGACAGGTGGAGACCCAGTACTTC
CASSVYRGQVETQYF
>-|-|TRBV15|TRBJ1-2
TGTGCCACCAACCTAGGGGCAGGGAACTATGGCTACACCTTC
CATNLGAGNYGYTF
>-|-|TRBV7-9|TRBJ2-3
TGTGCCAGCAGCCCCAGGCGGGCGGCAGATCCTCGAGATACGCAGTATTTT
CASSPRRAADPRDTQYF
>-|-|TRBV7-2|TRBJ2-1
TGTGCCAGCAGCTTCCCTGAGGGGGGGAGCTCCTACAATGAGCAGTTCTTC
CASSFPEGGSSYNEQFF
>few|-|TRBV4-2|TRBJ1-5
TGTGCCAGCAGCCCCGCGATGTTTGGGGGCGTAGGTCAGCCCCAGCATTTT
CASSPAMFGGVGQPQHF
>-|-|TRBV4-3|TRBJ2-1
TGCGCCAGCAGCCAAGATCGAACGAGCTGGGAGCAGTTCTTC
CASSQDRTSWEQFF
>-|TRBD2|TRBV5-6|TRBJ2-5
TGTGCCAGCAGCTTGGCCGCCCAGCGGGGGCACTGGAGGGAGACCCAGTACTTC
CASSLAAQRGHWRETQYF
>-|-|TRBV2|TRBJ2-5
TGTGCCAGCAACAAGGACAGCGGAGAGACCCAGTACTTC
CASNKDSGETQYF
>few|-|TRBV9|TRBJ1-5
TGTGCCAGCAGCGGGGGCAGCAATCAGCCCCAGCATTTT
CASSGGSNQPQHF
>-|-|TRBV19|TRBJ1-5
TGTGCCAGTAGTATGGGGCTAAAGACGGGCTATAGCAATCAGCCCCAGCATTTT
CASSMGLKTGYSNQPQHF